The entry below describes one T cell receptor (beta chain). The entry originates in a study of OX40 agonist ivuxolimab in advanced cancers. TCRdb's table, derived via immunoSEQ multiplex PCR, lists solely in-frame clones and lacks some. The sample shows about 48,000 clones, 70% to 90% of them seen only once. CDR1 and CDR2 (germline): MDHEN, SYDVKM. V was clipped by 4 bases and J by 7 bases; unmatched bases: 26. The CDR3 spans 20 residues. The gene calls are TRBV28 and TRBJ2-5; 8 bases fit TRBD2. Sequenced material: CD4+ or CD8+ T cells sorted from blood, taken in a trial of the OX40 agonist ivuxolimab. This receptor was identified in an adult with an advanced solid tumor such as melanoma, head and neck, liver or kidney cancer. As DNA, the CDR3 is TGTGCCAGCAGTTCCTCCCTCAGCTTCCCCTGGACTAGCCCAAGTGGGACCCAGTACTTC. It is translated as CASSSSLSFPWTSPSGTQYF.